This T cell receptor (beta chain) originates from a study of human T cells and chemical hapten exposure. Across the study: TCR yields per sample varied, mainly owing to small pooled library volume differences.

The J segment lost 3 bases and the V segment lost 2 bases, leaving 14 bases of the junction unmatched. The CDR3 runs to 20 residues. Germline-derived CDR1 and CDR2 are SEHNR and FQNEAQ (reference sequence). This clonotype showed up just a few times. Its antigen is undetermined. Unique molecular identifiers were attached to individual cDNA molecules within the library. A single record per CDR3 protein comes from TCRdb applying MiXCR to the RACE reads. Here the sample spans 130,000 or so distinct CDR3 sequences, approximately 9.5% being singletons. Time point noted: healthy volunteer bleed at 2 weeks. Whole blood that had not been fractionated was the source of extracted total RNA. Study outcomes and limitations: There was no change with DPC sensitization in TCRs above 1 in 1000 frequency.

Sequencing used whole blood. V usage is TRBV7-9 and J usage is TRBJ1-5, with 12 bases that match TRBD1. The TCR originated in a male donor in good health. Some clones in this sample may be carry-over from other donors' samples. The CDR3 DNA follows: TGTGCCAGCAGCTTATATCGAGGGGACAGGGGGCTCCGCTACAATCAGCCCCAGCATTTT. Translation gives CASSLYRGDRGLRYNQPQHF.